The entry below gives a single TCR beta chain sequence along with its context. Its cognate antigen is unknown. Sequencing used immunoSEQ multiplex PCR; TCRdb keeps in-frame clones, though not all of them. The sample carries 110,000 to 150,000 clones, more than 80% recorded once. This sample is drawn from a study of T cell responses to AZD1222 COVID-19 vaccine. General study findings and limits: Possibly, clonal diversity was underestimated; donors were largely white British and included more females.

CDR1 and CDR2 (germline): MNHEY, SVGAGI. The V gene end was trimmed by 5 bases and the J gene end by 8 bases; junction bases not matched to a gene: 9. The CDR3 covers 15 residues. The clonotype was recovered from an adult in good health. Material: peripheral blood, obtained on day 0 of MenACWY control vaccination. The genes are TRBV6-5 and TRBJ1-2; TRBD1 matches 12 bases. CDR3 bases: TGTGCCAGCAGTAAGTCCGGGACAGGGGGCCACGGCTACACCTTC. Amino acids: CASSKSGTGGHGYTF.